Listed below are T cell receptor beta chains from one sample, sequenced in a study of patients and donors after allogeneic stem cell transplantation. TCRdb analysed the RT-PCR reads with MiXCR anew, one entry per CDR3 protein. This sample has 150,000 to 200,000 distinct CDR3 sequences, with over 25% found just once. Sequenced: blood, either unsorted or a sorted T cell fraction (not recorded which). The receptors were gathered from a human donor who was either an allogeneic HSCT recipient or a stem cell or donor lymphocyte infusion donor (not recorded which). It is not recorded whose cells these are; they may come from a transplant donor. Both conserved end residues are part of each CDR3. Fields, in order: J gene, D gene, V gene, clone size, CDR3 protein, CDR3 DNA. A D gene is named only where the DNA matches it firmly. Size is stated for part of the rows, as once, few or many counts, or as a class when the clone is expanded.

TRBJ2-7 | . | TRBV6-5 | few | CATSPRSGVLYEQYF | TGTGCCACTTCCCCTAGGTCGGGAGTTTTATACGAGCAGTACTTC
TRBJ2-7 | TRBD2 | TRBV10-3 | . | CAISGPGLPSSYEQYF | TGTGCCATTAGTGGTCCGGGACTACCGAGCTCCTACGAGCAGTACTTC
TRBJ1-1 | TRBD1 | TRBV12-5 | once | CASGFGRGYGLDTEAFF | TGTGCTAGTGGTTTTGGCAGGGGGTATGGTTTGGACACTGAAGCTTTCTTT
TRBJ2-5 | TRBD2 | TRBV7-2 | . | CASSLLAGYRFETQYF | TGTGCCAGCAGCTTGTTAGCGGGATATCGTTTTGAGACCCAGTACTTC
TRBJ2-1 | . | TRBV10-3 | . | CAISFDNEQFF | TGTGCCATCAGCTTTGACAATGAGCAGTTCTTC
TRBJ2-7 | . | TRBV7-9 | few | CASSFPEVSRQYF | TGTGCCAGCAGCTTCCCCGAAGTTTCCAGGCAGTACTTC
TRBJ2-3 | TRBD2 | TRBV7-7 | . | CASSRGLAASTDTQYF | TGTGCTAGCAGCCGCGGGCTAGCGGCTAGCACAGATACGCAGTATTTT
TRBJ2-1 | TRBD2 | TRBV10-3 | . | CAIGTSGNEQFF | TGTGCCATCGGGACTAGCGGGAATGAGCAGTTCTTC
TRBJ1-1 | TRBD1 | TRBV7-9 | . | CASTTGQGFSEAFF | TGTGCCAGCACCACGGGACAGGGGTTTTCTGAAGCTTTCTTT
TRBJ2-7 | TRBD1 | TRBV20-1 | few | CSARDRGRYEQYF | TGCAGTGCTAGAGACAGGGGGCGATACGAGCAGTACTTC
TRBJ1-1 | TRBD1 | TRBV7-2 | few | CASSLFGQGDTEAFF | TGTGCCAGCAGCTTATTTGGACAGGGAGACACTGAAGCTTTCTTT
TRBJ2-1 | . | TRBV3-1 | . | CASSQSSYNEQFF | TGTGCCAGCAGCCAAAGCTCCTACAATGAGCAGTTCTTC
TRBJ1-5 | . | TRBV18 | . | CASSPLDNQPQHF | TGTGCCAGCTCACCACTAGACAATCAGCCCCAGCATTTT